These 27 T cell receptor beta chains originate from one sample sequenced in a study of cytomegalovirus exposure and HLA in healthy donors. The study ran its PCR with 60 Vbeta and 13 Jbeta primers. Measured with immunoSEQ multiplex PCR; TCRdb has only the in-frame clones, and not every one. The sample gives under 300,000 clones, about 83% of which show up once; 2% is in the top ten. The specimen sequenced was PBMCs. All receptors come from a woman between 40 and 50 years old in good health and CMV-seropositive.

The V gene is TRBV5-4, the J gene TRBJ2-5, with 7 bases matching TRBD2. V lost 4 bases to trimming and J lost 5 bases; unmatched junction nucleotides: 14. Germline V lookup: CDR1 SGHNT, CDR2 YYREEE (reference sequence). The CDR3 sequence is 16 residues long. The CDR3 loop is CASSPPGGGSRETQYF. DNA for the CDR3: TGTGCCAGCAGCCCCCCCGGGGGAGGGAGTCGGGAGACCCAGTACTTC. Filled out from reference TRBV5-4 and TRBJ2-5, the complete variable domain reads ETGVTQSPTHLIKTRGQQVTLRCSSQSGHNTVSWYQQALGQGPQFIFQYYREEENGRGNFPPRFSGLQFPNYSSELNVNALELDDSALYLCASSPPGGGSRETQYFGPGTRLLVL.

This chain links TRBV27 with TRBJ2-3, with TRBD1 as a possible D gene (6 bases). This CDR3 contains 14 residues. Germline V lookup: CDR1 MNHEY, CDR2 SMNVEV (reference sequence). Between the trimmed V and J ends, which lost 8 bases and 2 bases, there was a span of 14 bases. The DNA for the CDR3 is TGTGCCAGCCTACCCGGGACACACACAGATACGCAGTATTTT. This sequence encodes CASLPGTHTDTQYF.

The V call is TRBV9, the J call TRBJ1-4, with TRBD1 matching over 7 bases. CDR1 SGDLS and CDR2 YYNGEE come from the germline V gene. This CDR3 region has 16 residues. With 4 bases clipped from V and 7 bases from J, the junction kept 13 bases outside the gene matches. CDR3 bases: TGTGCCAGCAGCCCCTATCTGACAGGGCCACCTGAAAAACTGTTTTTT. It encodes CASSPYLTGPPEKLFF.

The chain joins TRBV2 to TRBJ2-5; D possibly corresponds to TRBD2 (5 bases). The end of the DNA is better explained by TRBJ2-7, so the J call may be wrong. CDR1 and CDR2 (germline): SNHLY, FYNNEI. This CDR3 is 16 amino acids long. CDR3 nucleotides: TGTGCCAGCAGAGCCACGAAGGCACTCGGAGGCTACGAGCAGTACTTC. Translating gives CASRATKALGGYEQYF.

The chain is built from TRBV25-1 and TRBJ1-4, with 7 bases aligning to TRBD1. Germline CDR1 MGHDK, CDR2 SYGVNS. Trimming removed 1 base from V and 4 bases from J; junction bases left unmatched: 6. This CDR3 is 16 amino acids long. The CDR3 DNA is TGTGCCAGCAGTGAATTCAGACAGGGTGATAATGAAAAACTGTTTTTT. The encoded protein is CASSEFRQGDNEKLFF.

The rearrangement uses TRBV30 and TRBJ2-7, with D tentatively TRBD1 (5 bases). Trimming cost V 0 bases and J 0 bases, with 9 bases left between them. Germline V gene lookup returns CDR1 GTSNPN and CDR2 SVGIG (reference sequence). This CDR3 region has 14 residues. The CDR3 loop reads CAWSVHRSSYEQYF. The CDR3 DNA reads as TGTGCCTGGAGTGTGCACAGGAGCTCCTACGAGCAGTACTTC.

The chain joins TRBV28 to TRBJ1-1, with D unclear. Per germline, CDR1 MDHEN and CDR2 SYDVKM. V lost 7 bases and J lost 4, with 7 bases in between. The CDR3 covers 11 residues. The CDR3 DNA follows: TGTGCCAGCATTATCGGCACTGAAGCTTTCTTT. Translated: CASIIGTEAFF.

This clone was counted only a few times. The rearrangement uses TRBV7-9 and TRBJ2-1; 10 bases match TRBD2. Germline V CDR1 and CDR2: SEHNR, FQNEAQ (reference sequence). Trimming took 3 bases from V and 6 from J; bases not matched to a gene: 8. The CDR3 contains 16 residues. The CDR3 DNA follows: TGTGCCAGCAGCTTCCGGACGGCTAGCGGGAGCAATGAGCAGTTCTTC. Translation: CASSFRTASGSNEQFF.

The gene calls are TRBV9 and TRBJ2-7; TRBD1 agrees at 10 bases. The CDR3 has 16 amino acids. Germline-derived CDR1 and CDR2 are SGDLS and YYNGEE. The J segment lost 7 bases and the V segment lost 4 bases, leaving 14 bases of the junction unmatched. Here the CDR3 DNA reads TGTGCCAGCAGCCCTGGGAAGGGGACAGGGGTAGGGGAGCAGTACTTC. This translates into CASSPGKGTGVGEQYF.

V and J are TRBV27 and TRBJ2-1, with 8 bases lining up with TRBD2. The CDR3 is 13 residues long. Germline CDR1 and CDR2: MNHEY and SMNVEV (reference sequence). V trimming: 5 bases; J trimming: 6 bases; junction bases outside the gene matches: 3. As DNA, the CDR3 is TGTGCCAGCAGTCCCGGGACTAGCAATGAGCAGTTCTTC. Translation gives CASSPGTSNEQFF.

V usage is TRBV30 and J usage is TRBJ2-1, with TRBD2 identical over 7 bases. The germline V gene encodes CDR1 GTSNPN and CDR2 SVGIG (reference sequence). This CDR3 has 17 amino acids. The V segment lost 0 bases and the J segment 7 bases; nucleotides outside the gene matches: 15. The CDR3 spells CAWSVAWGRALRNEQFF. In nucleotides, the CDR3 is TGTGCCTGGAGTGTGGCGTGGGGGAGGGCCCTGCGGAATGAGCAGTTCTTC.

This chain joins TRBV7-2 and TRBJ1-2, with D possibly matching TRBD1 (5 bases). Germline V CDR1 and CDR2: SGHTA, FQGNSA. This CDR3 has 14 residues. Trimming removed 5 bases from V and 7 bases from J, with 17 bases in between. CDR3 in amino acids: CASSQETASSGYTF. Written as DNA, the CDR3 is TGTGCCAGCAGCCAAGAGACAGCTTCCTCTGGCTACACCTTC.

The chain recombines TRBV19 with TRBJ2-7; 7 bases fit TRBD1. Per the germline V gene, CDR1 is LNHDA and CDR2 is SQIVND (reference sequence). This CDR3 has 14 amino acids. J was trimmed by 4 bases and V by 3 bases; bases with no gene match: 6. The CDR3 nucleotides are TGTGCCAGTAGTATGACAGGGCAACCTTACGAGCAGTACTTC. It translates to CASSMTGQPYEQYF.

The chain carries TRBV7-8 and TRBJ2-5; 10 bases match TRBD2. Germline V gene lookup returns CDR1 SGHVS and CDR2 FQNEAQ. This CDR3 region has 14 residues. V lost 4 bases, J lost 4 bases, and 3 bases stayed unmatched. This chain's CDR3 is CASSYRLAGETQYF. CDR3 DNA: TGTGCCAGCAGCTATCGACTAGCGGGAGAGACCCAGTACTTC.

This clone was counted a single time. V gene TRBV11-2 combines with J gene TRBJ2-7, with a possible D match to TRBD2 (5 bases). Germline CDR1 SGHAT, CDR2 FQNNGV. There are 14 residues in the CDR3. V lost 4 bases to trimming and J lost 4 bases, with 14 bases between them. The CDR3 DNA reads TGTGCCAGCAGCTCCGATTCAGGAGGATACGAGCAGTACTTC. Protein sequence: CASSSDSGGYEQYF. Looking up the rest from reference TRBV11-2 and TRBJ2-7 gives the full variable domain: EAGVAQSPRYKIIEKRQSVAFWCNPISGHATLYWYQQILGQGPKLLIQFQNNGVVDDSQLPKDRFSAERLKGVDSTLKIQPAKLEDSAVYLCASSSDSGGYEQYFGPGTRLTVT.

The V gene is TRBV28, the J gene TRBJ2-7; 8 nucleotides match TRBD1. This CDR3 comprises 14 residues. Germline CDR1 reads MDHEN; CDR2 reads SYDVKM. J gave up 4 bases and V 7 bases, and 9 bases lay outside the gene matches. CDR3 coding DNA: TGTGCCAGCATAGGTCCAGGGGGCCTATACGAGCAGTACTTC. Residues: CASIGPGGLYEQYF.

This clone was seen a single time. The V call is TRBV2, the J call TRBJ1-2, with a possible D match to TRBD1 (6 bases). V lost 6 bases, J lost 4 bases, and 21 bases lay in between. The length of the CDR3 is 16 residues. Germline V gives CDR1 SNHLY, CDR2 FYNNEI. CDR3 coding DNA: TGTGCCAGCAGCACCGGGACAATGATCCCTAGCTATGGCTACACCTTC. Translation gives CASSTGTMIPSYGYTF.

The chain recombines TRBV18 with TRBJ1-1; TRBD1 might be the D (6 bases). The V gene lost 1 base and the J gene lost 1 base, with 13 bases spanning the gap. The CDR3 loop spans 16 amino acids. CDR1 and CDR2 from the germline V gene are KGHSH and LQKENI. DNA for the CDR3: TGTGCCAGCTCACCACAGAGGGGGTATGAGAACACTGAAGCTTTCTTT. It specifies CASSPQRGYENTEAFF.

This chain joins TRBV11-2 and TRBJ1-2, with no clear D. The CDR3 extends over 15 amino acids. V was shortened by 5 bases and J by 2 bases, with 15 bases between the two germline ends. The germline V gene encodes CDR1 SGHAT and CDR2 FQNNGV. The CDR3 reads CASSPRGAQNYGYTF. CDR3 bases: TGTGCCAGCAGCCCCCGCGGAGCCCAAAACTATGGCTACACCTTC.

J is TRBJ1-5 and V is TRBV5-6, with D uncertain. Per germline, CDR1 SGHDT and CDR2 YYEEEE. The CDR3 consists of 15 residues. Trimming cost V 2 bases and J 0 bases, with 9 bases left between them. The CDR3 sequence is CASSFRGSSNQPQHF. Here the CDR3 DNA reads TGTGCCAGCAGCTTCCGCGGGTCTAGCAATCAGCCCCAGCATTTT.

The chain carries TRBV29-1 and TRBJ1-2; 7 bases fit TRBD1. This CDR3 is built from 13 residues. V lost 1 base, J lost 4 bases, and 3 bases stayed unmatched. Germline V gene sequence: CDR1 SQVTM, CDR2 ANQGSEA. The CDR3 spells CSVEVGQAYGYTF. In DNA form, the CDR3 reads TGCAGCGTTGAAGTTGGACAGGCCTATGGCTACACCTTC.

The chain uses TRBV11-3 and TRBJ2-2; the match to TRBD1 covers 11 bases. CDR1 is SGHNT, CDR2 YENEEA, per germline. V gave up 5 bases and J gave up 0 bases; unmatched junction bases: 5. The CDR3 runs 17 residues. CDR3: CASSRRTGGTNTGELFF. CDR3 bases: TGTGCCAGCAGCCGTAGGACAGGGGGCACGAACACCGGGGAGCTGTTTTTT.

The chain carries TRBV28 and TRBJ2-7, with TRBD2 identical over 7 bases. The CDR3 sequence is 13 residues long. Trimming took 8 bases from V and 4 from J; bases not matched to a gene: 8. Germline CDR1 is MDHEN and CDR2 is SYDVKM. The CDR3 nucleotides are TGTGCCAGCGCGAGCGGGAATGCGTACGAGCAGTACTTC. This gives the protein CASASGNAYEQYF. Full variable domain (rest looked up from reference TRBV28 and TRBJ2-7): DVKVTQSSRYLVKRTGEKVFLECVQDMDHENMFWYRQDPGLGLRLIYFSYDVKMKEKGDIPEGYSVSREKKERFSLILESASTNQTSMYLCASASGNAYEQYFGPGTRLTVT.

The chain recombines TRBV29-1 with TRBJ1-1; perhaps TRBD1 as D (5 bases). This CDR3 has 13 residues. V lost 4 bases to trimming and J lost 1 base, with 10 bases between them. CDR1 and CDR2 from the germline V gene are SQVTM and ANQGSEA. The chain's CDR3 is CSVVGQGNTEAFF. CDR3 in DNA: TGCAGCGTTGTTGGTCAGGGGAACACTGAAGCTTTCTTT.

This chain connects TRBV10-3 to TRBJ2-1; no definite D call. V was trimmed by 8 bases and J by 3 bases, leaving 8 bases between them. The length of the CDR3 is 12 residues. The germline V gene encodes CDR1 ENHRY and CDR2 SYGVKD. CDR3 coding DNA: TGTGCCATCGGTCCTAGCTACAATGAGCAGTTCTTC. Translation gives CAIGPSYNEQFF.

Remarks on this clone: Other DNA sequences within the sample encode an identical CDR3. The V gene is TRBV6-5, the J gene TRBJ2-7, with 13 positions matching TRBD2. The CDR3 consists of 15 residues. The V and J ends lost 9 bases and 4 bases, in that order; junction bases with no gene match: 9. Germline V lookup: CDR1 MNHEY, CDR2 SVGAGI. In nucleotides, the CDR3 is TGTGCCAGTTCGCGAGGGACTAGCGGGACTTACGAGCAGTACTTC. Translated: CASSRGTSGTYEQYF.

About this clone itself: Other DNA sequences in the sample encode the same CDR3. Here the CDR3 DNA reads TGTGCCAGCAGTCTAGCGGGAGGATACGGAGAGACCCAGTACTTC. This sequence encodes CASSLAGGYGETQYF. The chain carries TRBV6-5 and TRBJ2-5, with 11 bases fitting TRBD2. V lost 5 bases, J lost 4 bases, and 6 bases stayed unmatched. Germline values: CDR1 MNHEY, CDR2 SVGAGI. The CDR3 is 15 residues long.